A selection of T cell receptor beta chains follows, all from one sample in a study of immune heterogeneity within non-small cell lung tumors. A single record per CDR3 protein comes from TCRdb applying MiXCR to the multiplex PCR reads. The sample contains about 11,000 distinct CDR3 sequences, around 21% of which appear only once. The sequenced material came from lung tumor tissue. These receptors all come from a man aged 55 to 70 with non-small cell lung cancer. Each CDR3 is given with its conserved first and last residue. Each record gives: D gene, CDR3 length, clone size, J gene, V gene, CDR3 DNA, CDR3 protein. The D gene is left open where the match is weak. Size tells how often a clone was seen (once, few, many) or the class of an expanded clone, and some rows leave it out.

>TRBD2|15|medium-sized|TRBJ2-7|TRBV7-2
TGTGCCAGCAGCTTTCTCAGCGGGAGCTCCTACGAGCAGTACTTC
CASSFLSGSSYEQYF
>-|15|medium-sized|TRBJ2-2|TRBV15
TGTGCCACCAGCAGAGAGGGACTCAGATCCGGGGAGCTGTTTTTT
CATSREGLRSGELFF
>-|13|-|TRBJ2-1|TRBV7-7
TGTGCTAGCAGCTTAAACCCAAACAATGAGCAGTTCTTC
CASSLNPNNEQFF
>-|15|many|TRBJ2-2|TRBV11-3
TGTGCCAGCAGCTTAGCGGGGGTTGACCCCGGGGAGCTGTTTTTT
CASSLAGVDPGELFF
>-|13|medium-sized|TRBJ1-2|TRBV30
TGTGCCTGGAGACGAGGTGGGGGCTTAGGCTACACCTTC
CAWRRGGGLGYTF
>TRBD1|14|medium-sized|TRBJ1-2|TRBV11-2
TGTGCCAGCAGCTCTGGACAGGGACTTTTCGGCTACACCTTC
CASSSGQGLFGYTF
>-|17|few|TRBJ2-3|TRBV28
TGTGCCAGCAGTTTATCGCCGGGAGTCTGGAGCACAGATACGCAGTATTTT
CASSLSPGVWSTDTQYF
>-|13|many|TRBJ1-3|TRBV5-1
TGCGCCAGCAGCCACAGCTCTGGAAACACCATATATTTT
CASSHSSGNTIYF
>-|13|-|TRBJ2-6|TRBV6-1
TGTGCCAGCACTCGAGTTGGGGCCAACGTCCTGACTTTC
CASTRVGANVLTF
>-|15|-|TRBJ1-2|TRBV20-1
TGCAGTGCTACCCTTCCCCGGACGGAAAACTATGGCTACACCTTC
CSATLPRTENYGYTF
>-|18|medium-sized|TRBJ2-2|TRBV19
TGTGCCAGTAGTATACGTCCCCGCCCCCCCGACCACCGCCGGGAGCTGTTTTTT
CASSIRPRPPDHRRELFF
>-|16|medium-sized|TRBJ2-3|TRBV12-3/TRBV12-4
TGTGCCAGCAGTAAGACAGGAATACGATTTGGAGATACGCAGTATTTT
CASSKTGIRFGDTQYF
>TRBD2|13|-|TRBJ2-5|TRBV20-1
TGCAGTGCTGGACTAGCGGGAGGCGCGACCCAGTACTTC
CSAGLAGGATQYF
>-|12|-|TRBJ2-7|TRBV28
TGTGCCAGCAGTAGGACAGTCTACGAGCAGTACTTC
CASSRTVYEQYF
>TRBD1|14|-|TRBJ2-7|TRBV7-9
TGTGCCAGCAGCCCCACAGGGGGCGGGTACGAGCAGTACTTC
CASSPTGGGYEQYF
>TRBD2|14|-|TRBJ2-3|TRBV7-2
TGTGCCAGCAGTTTGGGACTAGCGGGAGACACGCAGTATTTT
CASSLGLAGDTQYF
>TRBD1|18|-|TRBJ2-5|TRBV15
TGTGCCACCAGCAGAGATACCTCCGGGGCAGGGGGCTTTGAGACCCAGTGCTTC
CATSRDTSGAGGFETQCF
>-|12|-|TRBJ1-2|TRBV10-3
TGTGCCATCAGTGGCGATAACTATGGCTACACCTTC
CAISGDNYGYTF
>-|15|few|TRBJ1-1|TRBV5-5
TGTGCCAGCAGCAGGGTGGACAGAAGCGGCACTGAAGCTTTCTTT
CASSRVDRSGTEAFF
>-|14|-|TRBJ2-2|TRBV20-1
TGCAGTGCTACAGGGTGGGGAAACACCGGGGAGCTGTTTTTT
CSATGWGNTGELFF
>-|11|many|TRBJ2-7|TRBV20-1
TGCAGTGCTCGCAGGTCCTACGAGCAGTACTTC
CSARRSYEQYF
>TRBD1|15|many|TRBJ2-5|TRBV27
TGTGCCAGCAGTTTAGCCACCGGGACAGAAGAGACCCAGTACTTC
CASSLATGTEETQYF
>-|15|medium-sized|TRBJ2-7|TRBV7-2
TGTGCCAGCAGCCCCCGGGTAGTCGGGGGATACGAGCAGTACTTC
CASSPRVVGGYEQYF
>TRBD1|13|many|TRBJ1-1|TRBV20-1
TGCAGTGCTAGGGGAGACAGGGACACTGAAGCTTTCTTT
CSARGDRDTEAFF
>TRBD1|17|medium-sized|TRBJ1-2|TRBV28
TGTGCCAGCAGTACACAGGGGATCTTGGCTGGTAACTATGGCTACACCTTC
CASSTQGILAGNYGYTF
>TRBD1|18|medium-sized|TRBJ2-7|TRBV28
TGTGCCAGCAGTTTTGTCCCGGGACAGGGAACAATGAGCTACGAGCAGTACTTC
CASSFVPGQGTMSYEQYF
>-|12|-|TRBJ1-2|TRBV18
TGTGCCAGCTCACCACCGAAGGGGGGCTACACCTTC
CASSPPKGGYTF
>-|11|medium-sized|TRBJ2-5|TRBV6-1
TGTGCCAGCGAGCTCCTACAGACCCAGTACTTC
CASELLQTQYF
>TRBD1|13|few|TRBJ2-1|TRBV4-1
TGCACCAGCAGCCGGTCCGGGACAGGGGAGCAGTTCTTC
CTSSRSGTGEQFF
>-|14|many|TRBJ1-4|TRBV5-1
TGCGCCAGCAGCTTGGGAGGAGGAAGGGAAAAACTGTTTTTT
CASSLGGGREKLFF
>-|14|medium-sized|TRBJ1-6|TRBV11-3
TGTGCCAGCAGCGCCAGGGCGCCAGGTTCACCCCTCCACTTT
CASSARAPGSPLHF
>-|11|medium-sized|TRBJ2-7|TRBV20-1
TGCAGTGCCGGCCTAGCTTACGAGCAGTACTTC
CSAGLAYEQYF
>TRBD2|14|medium-sized|TRBJ2-7|TRBV6-1
TGTGCCATCGGAACTAGCGGGAGCTCCTACGAGCAGTACTTC
CAIGTSGSSYEQYF
>-|12|medium-sized|TRBJ1-1|TRBV6-1
TGTGCCAGCGGATGGGGGGGCACTGAAGCTTTCTTT
CASGWGGTEAFF
>-|16|-|TRBJ2-6|TRBV24-1
TGTGCCACCAGTGTTACCAGGGCCTCTGGGGCCAACGTCCTGACTTTC
CATSVTRASGANVLTF
>-|11|-|TRBJ1-1|TRBV20-1
TGCAGTGCTCGCTTCGGCCTACAAACTTTCTTT
CSARFGLQTFF
>TRBD1|17|medium-sized|TRBJ2-6|TRBV6-1
TGTGCCAGCAGACGGGACAGTGGAGTATCTGGGGCCAACGTCCTGACTTTC
CASRRDSGVSGANVLTF
>TRBD1|15|few|TRBJ2-5|TRBV12-5
TGTGCTAGTGCTCCGGGACAGGGGGGAAGCGAGACCCAGTACTTC
CASAPGQGGSETQYF
>-|14|-|TRBJ2-1|TRBV14
TGTGCCAGCAGCCGACAGAGCTCCTACAATGAGCAGTTCTTC
CASSRQSSYNEQFF
>TRBD1|16|many|TRBJ2-2|TRBV20-1
TGCAGTGCTCCCGACCGGGACAGGGGGCTCCACGGGGAGCTGTTTTTT
CSAPDRDRGLHGELFF
>TRBD2|16|once|TRBJ2-1|TRBV4-3
TGCGCCAGCAGCCAGACACTAGCGGGACAATACAATGAGCAGTTCTTC
CASSQTLAGQYNEQFF
>TRBD1|14|-|TRBJ2-5|TRBV12-5
TGTGCTAGTGGTACCGGACAGGGGGCTGAGACCCAGTACTTC
CASGTGQGAETQYF
>-|15|-|TRBJ1-5|TRBV30
TGTGCCTGGAGTGTTTCCCCGGGTAGCAATCAGCCCCAGCATTTT
CAWSVSPGSNQPQHF
>-|13|-|TRBJ1-1|TRBV9
TGTGCCAGCGGGTACAGTTTGAACACTGAAGGTTTCTTT
CASGYSLNTEGFF
>-|13|medium-sized|TRBJ2-1|TRBV19
TGTGCCAGTAGCATAATCCGGTACAATGAGCAGTTCTTC
CASSIIRYNEQFF
>-|12|few|TRBJ1-2|TRBV3-1
TGTGCCAGCAGCCGGCGGAACTATGGCTACACCTTC
CASSRRNYGYTF
>-|14|medium-sized|TRBJ1-4|TRBV5-1
TGCGCCAGCAGCTTGGACACAACTAATGAAAAACTGTTTTTT
CASSLDTTNEKLFF
>TRBD1|14|medium-sized|TRBJ1-2|TRBV2
TGTGCCAGCAACTATCGGACAGGGAACTATGGCTACACCTTC
CASNYRTGNYGYTF
>-|13|few|TRBJ2-7|TRBV4-1
TGCGCCAGCAGCCAAGAAGTCTCCTACGAGCAGTACTTC
CASSQEVSYEQYF
>TRBD2|15|few|TRBJ2-1|TRBV6-1
TGTGCCAGCCCCGGGGAAGGGAGGGCCTTTAATGAGCAGTTCTTC
CASPGEGRAFNEQFF
>-|14|medium-sized|TRBJ2-7|TRBV20-1
TGCAGTGCTTCTACGGGGGCTGAGGGCTACGAGCAGTACTTC
CSASTGAEGYEQYF
>-|14|few|TRBJ2-3|TRBV25-1
TGTGCCAGCAGTGGAGCAACAGGTACAGATACGCAGTATTTT
CASSGATGTDTQYF
>TRBD2|14|-|TRBJ2-3|TRBV20-1
TGCAGTCCCATGGGCGGGAGAAGAACAGATACGCAGTATTTT
CSPMGGRRTDTQYF